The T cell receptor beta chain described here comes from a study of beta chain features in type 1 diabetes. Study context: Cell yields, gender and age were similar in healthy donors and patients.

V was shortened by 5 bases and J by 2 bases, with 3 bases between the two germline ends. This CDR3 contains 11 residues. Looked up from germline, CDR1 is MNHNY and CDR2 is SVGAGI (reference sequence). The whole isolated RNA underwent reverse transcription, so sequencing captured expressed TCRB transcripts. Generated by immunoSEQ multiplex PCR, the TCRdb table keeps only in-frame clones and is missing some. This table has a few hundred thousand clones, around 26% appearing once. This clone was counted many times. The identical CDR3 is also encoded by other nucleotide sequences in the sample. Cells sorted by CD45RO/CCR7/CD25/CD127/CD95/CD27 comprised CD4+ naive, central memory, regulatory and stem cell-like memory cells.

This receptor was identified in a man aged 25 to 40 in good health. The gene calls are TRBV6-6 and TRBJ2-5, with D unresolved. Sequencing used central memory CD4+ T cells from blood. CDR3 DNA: TGTGCCAGCAGTCCTCAAGAGACCCAGTACTTC. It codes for CASSPQETQYF.